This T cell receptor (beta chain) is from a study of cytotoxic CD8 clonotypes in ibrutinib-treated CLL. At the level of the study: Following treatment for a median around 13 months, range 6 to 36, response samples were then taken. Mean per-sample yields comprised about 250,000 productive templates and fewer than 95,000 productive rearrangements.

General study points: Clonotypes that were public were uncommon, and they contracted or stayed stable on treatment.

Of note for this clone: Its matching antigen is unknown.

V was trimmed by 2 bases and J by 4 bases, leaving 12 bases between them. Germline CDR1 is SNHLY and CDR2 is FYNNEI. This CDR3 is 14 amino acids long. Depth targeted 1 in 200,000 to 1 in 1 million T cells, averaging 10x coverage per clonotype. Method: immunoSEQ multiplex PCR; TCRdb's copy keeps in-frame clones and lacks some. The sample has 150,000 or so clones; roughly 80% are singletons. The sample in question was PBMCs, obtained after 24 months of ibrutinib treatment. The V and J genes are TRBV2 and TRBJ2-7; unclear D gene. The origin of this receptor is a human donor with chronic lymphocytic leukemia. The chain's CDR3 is CASSESLFRYEQYF. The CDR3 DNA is TGTGCCAGCAGTGAAAGCCTCTTTCGGTACGAGCAGTACTTC.